This T cell receptor beta chain stems from a study of graft-versus-host responses after intestinal transplantation. Across the study: Every recipient had anti-thymocyte globulin induction and around 3 years of tacrolimus plus steroids.

This clone was recorded a few times. Its cognate antigen is unknown. The table came from immunoSEQ multiplex PCR; TCRdb's copy has only in-frame clones and leaves some out. The table has roughly 89,000 clones, about 90% seen once. Germline values: CDR1 KGHSH, CDR2 LQKENI. CDR3 size: 15 residues. The V gene lost 4 bases and the J gene lost 2 bases, with 12 bases spanning the gap. The receptor was derived from a human donor who received an intestinal transplant. This specimen was unstimulated CD4+ T cells sorted from spleen or lymph node cells, taken before intestinal transplant. The chain couples TRBV18 to TRBJ1-5; D is perhaps TRBD1 (6 bases). For the CDR3, the DNA is TGTGCCAGCTCACTGACAGGAAACGGCAATCAGCCCCAGCATTTT. As protein: CASSLTGNGNQPQHF. The whole variable domain, filled in from reference TRBV18 and TRBJ1-5, reads NAGVMQNPRHLVRRRGQEARLRCSPMKGHSHVYWYRQLPEEGLKFMVYLQKENIIDESGMPKERFSAEFPKEGPSILRIQQVVRGDSAAYFCASSLTGNGNQPQHFGDGTRLSIL.